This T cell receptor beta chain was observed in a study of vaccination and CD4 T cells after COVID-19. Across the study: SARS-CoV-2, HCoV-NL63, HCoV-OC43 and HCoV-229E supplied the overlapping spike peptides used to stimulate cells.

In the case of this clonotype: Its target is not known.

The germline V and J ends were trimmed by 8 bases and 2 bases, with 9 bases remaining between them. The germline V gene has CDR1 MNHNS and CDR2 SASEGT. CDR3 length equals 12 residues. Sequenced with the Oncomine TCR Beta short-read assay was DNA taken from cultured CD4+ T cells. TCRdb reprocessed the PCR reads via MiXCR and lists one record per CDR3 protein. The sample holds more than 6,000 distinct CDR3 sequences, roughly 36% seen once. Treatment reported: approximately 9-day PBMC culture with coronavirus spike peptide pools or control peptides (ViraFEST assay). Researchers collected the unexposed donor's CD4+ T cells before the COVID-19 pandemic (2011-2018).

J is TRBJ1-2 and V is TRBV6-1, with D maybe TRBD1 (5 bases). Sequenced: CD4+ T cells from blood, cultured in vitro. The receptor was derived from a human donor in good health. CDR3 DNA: TGTGCCAGCGGGGACCCAAACTATGGCTACACCTTC. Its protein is CASGDPNYGYTF.